By share of the sample, the clone carrying this T cell receptor beta chain is large. Its antigen is unknown. TCRdb reprocessed the reads via MiXCR and lists one record per CDR3 protein. The sample yields about 350 distinct CDR3 sequences, around 17% seen once. Trimming took 2 bases from V and 6 from J; bases not matched to a gene: 3. Per germline, CDR1 MNHEY and CDR2 SVGEGT. The CDR3 loop spans 15 amino acids. The sample belongs to a study of liver allograft versus peripheral blood T cells. Study in general: Peripheral blood of the recipients supplied T cell receptor repertoires that were compared with those in transplanted livers.

Findings and caveats of the study: Liver allografts reportedly held T cell receptor repertoires unlike those in peripheral blood.

The V and J genes are TRBV6-2 or TRBV6-3 and TRBJ2-7; TRBD2 matches at 14 bases. This sequence originates from a human patient who had a liver transplant. The graft donor may have contributed some T cells. CDR3 sequence (DNA): TGTGCCAGCAGTTACCGCGGACTAGCGGGAGGCGAGCAGTACTTC. It codes for CASSYRGLAGGEQYF.